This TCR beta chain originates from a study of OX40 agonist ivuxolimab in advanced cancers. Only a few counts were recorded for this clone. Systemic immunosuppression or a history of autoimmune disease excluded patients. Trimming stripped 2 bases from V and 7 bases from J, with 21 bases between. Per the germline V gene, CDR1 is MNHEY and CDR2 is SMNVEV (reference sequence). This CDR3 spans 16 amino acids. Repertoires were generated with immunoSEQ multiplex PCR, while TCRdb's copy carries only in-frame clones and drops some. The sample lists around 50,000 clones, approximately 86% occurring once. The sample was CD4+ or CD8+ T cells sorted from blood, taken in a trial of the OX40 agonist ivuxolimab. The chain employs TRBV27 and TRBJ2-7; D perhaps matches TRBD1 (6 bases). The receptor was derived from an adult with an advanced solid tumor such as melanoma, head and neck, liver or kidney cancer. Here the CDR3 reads CASSLSRTATDREQYF. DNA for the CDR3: TGTGCCAGCAGTTTAAGTAGGACAGCTACCGATAGGGAGCAGTACTTC.